The rows below give T cell receptor beta chains drawn from one sample of a study of cytomegalovirus exposure and HLA in healthy donors. Repertoires were generated with immunoSEQ multiplex PCR, while TCRdb's copy carries only in-frame clones and drops some. The data contain over 200,000 clones, around four fifths of them singletons. Sequenced: PBMCs. These receptors all stem from a woman between 18 and 30 years old in good health and CMV-seronegative. Both conserved end residues are part of each CDR3. A D gene is named only where the DNA matches it firmly. Clone size is not always given. Where it is, it says once, few, many or a class for expanded clones.

size: .; J: TRBJ1-1; length: 14; D: .; V: TRBV27; DNA: TGTGCCAGCAGTTTGCGGGGGGCTAACACTGAAGCTTTCTTT; CDR3: CASSLRGANTEAFF
size: .; J: TRBJ2-3; length: 13; D: .; V: TRBV5-1; DNA: TGCGCCAGCAGCCTGTCTCTCAAGGATACGCAGTATTTT; CDR3: CASSLSLKDTQYF
size: .; J: TRBJ2-5; length: 14; D: TRBD1; V: TRBV2; DNA: TGTGCCAGCAGTGATCCCACAGGGGAGGAGACCCAGTACTTC; CDR3: CASSDPTGEETQYF
size: .; J: TRBJ1-6; length: 12; D: .; V: TRBV6-6; DNA: TGTGCCAGCAGAGAAAAGAATTCACCCCTCCACTTT; CDR3: CASREKNSPLHF
size: few; J: TRBJ2-1; length: 11; D: .; V: TRBV7-8; DNA: TGTGCCAGCAGCGACCGGGCCGAGCAGTTCTTC; CDR3: CASSDRAEQFF
size: .; J: TRBJ2-3; length: 11; D: TRBD1; V: TRBV5-1; DNA: TGCGCCAGCACAGGGGGCGCAACGCAGTATTTT; CDR3: CASTGGATQYF
size: .; J: TRBJ2-7; length: 15; D: TRBD2; V: TRBV28; DNA: TGTGCCAGCAGTTCCCCGTCTAGCGGGAGAGACGAGCAGTACTTC; CDR3: CASSSPSSGRDEQYF
size: .; J: TRBJ1-5; length: 13; D: .; V: TRBV6-5; DNA: TGTGCCAGCAGTTACGATAGCAATCAGCCCCAGCATTTT; CDR3: CASSYDSNQPQHF
size: .; J: TRBJ2-5; length: 15; D: .; V: TRBV28; DNA: TGTGCCAGCAGTCCCCGGGGGCGGGGAACGGAGACCCAGTACTTC; CDR3: CASSPRGRGTETQYF
size: once; J: TRBJ2-7; length: 13; D: TRBD1; V: TRBV7-3; DNA: TGTGCCAGCAGCATGGGACAGGGCTACGAGCAGTACTTC; CDR3: CASSMGQGYEQYF
size: .; J: TRBJ2-7; length: 18; D: TRBD1; V: TRBV7-8; DNA: TGTGCCAGCAGCTTAGTGGTACCTTTAACAGGGGAGAGGAACGAGCAGTACTTC; CDR3: CASSLVVPLTGERNEQYF
size: few; J: TRBJ1-4; length: 13; D: .; V: TRBV5-1; DNA: TGCGCCAGCAGCTCTGACCTCAGTGAAAAACTGTTTTTT; CDR3: CASSSDLSEKLFF
size: .; J: TRBJ1-1; length: 15; D: TRBD1; V: TRBV18; DNA: TGTGCCAGCTCACAACTAGACAGGGTCGACACTGAAGCTTTCTTT; CDR3: CASSQLDRVDTEAFF
size: .; J: TRBJ2-1; length: 13; D: .; V: TRBV12-5; DNA: TGTGCTAGTGGTTTGGAATTAGTAGGTGAGCAGTTCTTC; CDR3: CASGLELVGEQFF
size: .; J: TRBJ2-2; length: 15; D: TRBD2; V: TRBV2; DNA: TGTGCCAGCAGTGAGGATAGCGGGGCGACCGGGGAGCTGTTTTTT; CDR3: CASSEDSGATGELFF
size: .; J: TRBJ2-7; length: 13; D: .; V: TRBV5-4; DNA: TGTGCCAGCAGCTTGGTGGCGGACTACGAGCAGTACTTC; CDR3: CASSLVADYEQYF
size: .; J: TRBJ2-1; length: 14; D: TRBD1; V: TRBV29-1; DNA: TGCAGCGTTGATAGGGACAGGGGATACAATGAGCAGTTCTTC; CDR3: CSVDRDRGYNEQFF
size: .; J: TRBJ2-1; length: 18; D: TRBD2; V: TRBV29-1; DNA: TGCAGCGTCACCGGGACTAGCGAAGAACCAAGCTCCTACAATGAGCAGTTCTTC; CDR3: CSVTGTSEEPSSYNEQFF
size: .; J: TRBJ2-4; length: 16; D: TRBD2; V: TRBV5-1; DNA: TGCGCCAGCAGCTTGGCCCCTCCTAGCGGGGGCAACATTCAGTACTTC; CDR3: CASSLAPPSGGNIQYF
size: .; J: TRBJ1-1; length: 16; D: .; V: TRBV4-1; DNA: TGCGCCAGCAGCCAAGAGGGTAAGAAGATCAAGAATGAAGCTTTCTTT; CDR3: CASSQEGKKIKNEAFF
size: .; J: TRBJ1-3; length: 14; D: .; V: TRBV30; DNA: TGTGCCTGGAGTGTACTTAGGGGCGGAAACACCATATATTTT; CDR3: CAWSVLRGGNTIYF
size: .; J: TRBJ2-7; length: 15; D: .; V: TRBV5-4; DNA: TGTGCCAGCAGCTTGTTTACAGGTAGCTCCTACGAGCAGTACTTC; CDR3: CASSLFTGSSYEQYF
size: .; J: TRBJ2-5; length: 15; D: .; V: TRBV27; DNA: TGTGCCAGCAGTTTTGCCAGGGACCTCCCCGAGACCCAGTACTTC; CDR3: CASSFARDLPETQYF
size: few; J: TRBJ2-7; length: 14; D: .; V: TRBV25-1; DNA: TGTGCCAGCAGTGAGCTTAGGACTACCTACGAGCAGTACTTC; CDR3: CASSELRTTYEQYF
size: .; J: TRBJ2-3; length: 14; D: TRBD2; V: TRBV10-1; DNA: TGCGCCACGCAGACTAGCGGGGAAACAGATACGCAGTATTTT; CDR3: CATQTSGETDTQYF
size: .; J: TRBJ2-7; length: 13; D: TRBD1; V: TRBV30; DNA: TGTGCCTGGAAGACAGGGGGTCACGACGAGCAGTACTTC; CDR3: CAWKTGGHDEQYF
size: .; J: TRBJ1-1; length: 13; D: .; V: TRBV27; DNA: TGTGCCAGCAGTTTTCGCAGGAACACTGAAGCTTTCTTT; CDR3: CASSFRRNTEAFF
size: once; J: TRBJ2-3; length: 14; D: .; V: TRBV6-5; DNA: TGTGCCAGCAGTTACTCGATGACGGCAGATACGCAGTATTTT; CDR3: CASSYSMTADTQYF
size: .; J: TRBJ2-3; length: 12; D: .; V: TRBV29-1; DNA: TGCAGCGTCATCCCGGGTACAGATACGCAGTATTTT; CDR3: CSVIPGTDTQYF
size: .; J: TRBJ2-5; length: 15; D: .; V: TRBV13; DNA: TGTGCCAGCAGCTTAAGGGGCCTAGCCGAAGAGACCCAGTACTTC; CDR3: CASSLRGLAEETQYF
size: .; J: TRBJ1-5; length: 12; D: .; V: TRBV19; DNA: TGTGCCAGTAGTCGTAGCAATCAGCCCCAGCATTTT; CDR3: CASSRSNQPQHF